This T cell receptor beta chain came from a study of vaccination and CD4 T cells after COVID-19. Study-level information: The stimulating agents, overlapping spike peptides, came from SARS-CoV-2, HCoV-NL63, HCoV-OC43 and HCoV-229E. Notes on the study in general: The authors identified 304 of 307 vaccine-specific clones in convalescent patients as spike mono-reactive. Reactive clone data from convalescent patients indicated a median of approximately 86% appearing only post-vaccination.

Scientists ran DNA taken from cultured CD4+ T cells through the Oncomine TCR Beta short-read assay for sequencing. TCRdb reprocessed the PCR reads with MiXCR, giving one entry per CDR3 protein. The sample yields some 15,000 distinct CDR3 sequences, approximately 53% seen once. In regard to this clonotype: Its specificity is not known.

The CDR3 has 17 residues. Per the germline V gene, CDR1 is DFQATT and CDR2 is SNEGSKA (reference sequence). V was clipped by 3 bases and J by 4 bases, with 23 bases between them. Described treatment: approximately nine-day PBMC culture with coronavirus spike peptide pools or control peptides (ViraFEST assay). Expansion of antigen-specific T cells with peptide pools by ViraFEST preceded sequencing of TCRs. The gene calls are TRBV20-1 and TRBJ2-3; maybe TRBD2 (6 bases). Sequencing input: CD4+ T cells from blood, cultured in vitro. The sequence came from a human donor who had recovered from COVID-19. The DNA for the CDR3 is TGCAGTGCTAGCTATCCCACTAGGGACTTACAGGCAGATACGCAGTATTTT. It specifies CSASYPTRDLQADTQYF.